This TCR beta chain was recovered during a study of blood T cells in healthy people across ages. Sample-barcoded 5' priming and a J-beta primer mix drove a second PCR of roughly 7 to 11 cycles. TCRdb reprocessed the 5' RACE reads with MiXCR, giving one entry per CDR3 protein. The top ten hold approximately 14% of the sample, which has 590,000 or so distinct CDR3 sequences, less than 35% seen once. The study, taken as a whole, reports: The authors considered diversity estimates from one million T cells to be underestimates.

From germline, CDR1 is LGHDT and CDR2 YNNKEL (reference sequence). Trimming left V 2 bases short and J 4 bases short, with 11 bases between. The CDR3 extends over 14 amino acids. A word on this clonotype: The antigen is unknown.

The sequencing input was blood. The V call is TRBV3-1, the J call TRBJ2-5, with no clear D. The sequence was obtained from a woman aged 80 or over in good health. CDR3 region: CASSQYPEAETQYF. The DNA of the CDR3 is TGTGCCAGCAGCCAATACCCTGAAGCAGAGACCCAGTACTTC.